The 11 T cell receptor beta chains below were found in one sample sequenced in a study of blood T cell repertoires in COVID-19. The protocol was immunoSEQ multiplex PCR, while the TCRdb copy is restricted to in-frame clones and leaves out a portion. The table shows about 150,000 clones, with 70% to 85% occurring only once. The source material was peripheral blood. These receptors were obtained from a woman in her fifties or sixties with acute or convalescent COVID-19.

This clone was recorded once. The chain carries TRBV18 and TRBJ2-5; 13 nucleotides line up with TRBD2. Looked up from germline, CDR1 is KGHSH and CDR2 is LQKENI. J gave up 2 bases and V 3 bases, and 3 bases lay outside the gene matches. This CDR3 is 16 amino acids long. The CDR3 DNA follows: TGTGCCAGCTCACCGGGACTAGCGGGGAAACAAGAGACCCAGTACTTC. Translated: CASSPGLAGKQETQYF.

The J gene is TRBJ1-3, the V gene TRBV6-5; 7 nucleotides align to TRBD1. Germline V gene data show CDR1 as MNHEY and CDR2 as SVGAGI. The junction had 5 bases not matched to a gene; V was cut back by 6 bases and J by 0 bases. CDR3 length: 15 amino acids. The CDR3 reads CASRRDSFSGNTIYF. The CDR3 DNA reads TGTGCCAGCAGAAGGGACAGCTTCTCTGGAAACACCATATATTTT.

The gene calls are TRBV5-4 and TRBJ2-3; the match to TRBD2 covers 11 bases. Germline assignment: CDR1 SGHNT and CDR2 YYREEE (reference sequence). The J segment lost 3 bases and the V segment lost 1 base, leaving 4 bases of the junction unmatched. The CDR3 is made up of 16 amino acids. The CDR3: CASSLNSGGATDTQYF. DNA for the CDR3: TGTGCCAGCAGCTTGAATAGCGGGGGGGCGACAGATACGCAGTATTTT. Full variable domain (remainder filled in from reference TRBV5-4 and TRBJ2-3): ETGVTQSPTHLIKTRGQQVTLRCSSQSGHNTVSWYQQALGQGPQFIFQYYREEENGRGNFPPRFSGLQFPNYSSELNVNALELDDSALYLCASSLNSGGATDTQYFGPGTRLTVL.

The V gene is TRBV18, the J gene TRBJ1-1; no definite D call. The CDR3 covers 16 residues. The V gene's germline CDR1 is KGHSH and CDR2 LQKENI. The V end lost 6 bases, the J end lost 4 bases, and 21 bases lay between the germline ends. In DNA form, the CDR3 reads TGTGCCAGCTCTCCCCGAGGCAGCCTGGAGGGCACTGAAGCTTTCTTT. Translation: CASSPRGSLEGTEAFF.

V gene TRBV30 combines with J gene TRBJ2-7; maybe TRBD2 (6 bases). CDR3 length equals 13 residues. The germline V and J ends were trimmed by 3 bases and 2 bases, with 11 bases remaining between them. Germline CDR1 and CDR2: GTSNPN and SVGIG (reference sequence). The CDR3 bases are TGTGCCTGGAGCGGAGGGATAACCTACGAGCAGTACTTC. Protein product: CAWSGGITYEQYF.

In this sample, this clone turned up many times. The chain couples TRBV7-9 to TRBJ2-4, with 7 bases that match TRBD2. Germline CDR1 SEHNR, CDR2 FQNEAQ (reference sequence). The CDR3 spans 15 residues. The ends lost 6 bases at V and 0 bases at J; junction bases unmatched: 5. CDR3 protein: CASRGEGLAKNIQYF. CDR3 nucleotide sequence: TGTGCCAGCAGGGGGGAGGGTCTAGCCAAAAACATTCAGTACTTC.

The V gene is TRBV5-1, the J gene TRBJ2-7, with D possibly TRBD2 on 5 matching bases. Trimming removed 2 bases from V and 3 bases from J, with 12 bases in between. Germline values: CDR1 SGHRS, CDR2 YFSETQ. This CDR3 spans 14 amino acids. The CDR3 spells CASSLPGSGYEQYF. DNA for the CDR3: TGCGCCAGCAGCTTACCGGGATCTGGCTACGAGCAGTACTTC. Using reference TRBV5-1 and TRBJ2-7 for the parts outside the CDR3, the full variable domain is KAGVTQTPRYLIKTRGQQVTLSCSPISGHRSVSWYQQTPGQGLQFLFEYFSETQRNKGNFPGRFSGRQFSNSRSEMNVSTLELGDSALYLCASSLPGSGYEQYFGPGTRLTVT.

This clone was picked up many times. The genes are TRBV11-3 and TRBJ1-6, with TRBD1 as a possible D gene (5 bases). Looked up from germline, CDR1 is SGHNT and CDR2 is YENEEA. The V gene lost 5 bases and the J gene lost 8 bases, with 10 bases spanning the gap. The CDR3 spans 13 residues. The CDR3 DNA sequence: TGTGCCAGCAGCCTCGACAGATATTCACCCCTCCACTTT. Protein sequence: CASSLDRYSPLHF.

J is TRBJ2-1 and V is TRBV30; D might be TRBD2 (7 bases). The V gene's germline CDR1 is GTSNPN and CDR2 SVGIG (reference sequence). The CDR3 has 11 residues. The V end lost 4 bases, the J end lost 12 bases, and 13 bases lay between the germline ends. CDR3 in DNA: TGTGCCTGGAAGGGGGGGGCAGCGCAGTTCTTC. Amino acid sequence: CAWKGGAAQFF.

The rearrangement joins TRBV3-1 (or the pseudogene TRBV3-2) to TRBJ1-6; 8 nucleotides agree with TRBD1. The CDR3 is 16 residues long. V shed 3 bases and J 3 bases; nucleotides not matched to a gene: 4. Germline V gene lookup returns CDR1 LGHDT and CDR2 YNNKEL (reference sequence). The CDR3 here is CASSQIGQGYNSPLHF. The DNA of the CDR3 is TGTGCCAGCAGCCAGATCGGACAGGGCTATAATTCACCCCTCCACTTT.

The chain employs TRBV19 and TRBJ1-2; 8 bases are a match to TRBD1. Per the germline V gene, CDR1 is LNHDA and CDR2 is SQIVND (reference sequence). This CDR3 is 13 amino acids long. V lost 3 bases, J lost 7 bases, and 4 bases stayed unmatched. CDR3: CASSIQGARGYTF. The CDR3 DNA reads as TGTGCCAGTAGTATCCAGGGGGCCCGTGGCTACACCTTC.